Below are 7 T cell receptor beta chains sequenced from a single sample in a study of T cell clones after liver transplantation. Clones were read by immunoSEQ multiplex PCR, and TCRdb kept only the in-frame ones, dropping some. The sample records 45,000 to 60,000 clones, 70% to 85% being singletons. This specimen consisted of CD4+ T cells from blood, obtained before liver transplant. These receptors originate from a human donor who received a liver transplant.

A word on this clone: Other DNA sequences in the same sample also yield this CDR3. The chain links TRBV28 to TRBJ1-2; 10 bases map to TRBD1. Germline V gene sequence: CDR1 MDHEN, CDR2 SYDVKM. This CDR3 region has 14 residues. V shed 4 bases and J 4 bases; nucleotides not matched to a gene: 3. The CDR3 DNA sequence: TGTGCCAGCAGTTCCGGGACAGGGGTCTATGGCTACACCTTC. Translated: CASSSGTGVYGYTF.

This rearrangement joins TRBV19 to TRBJ1-2; TRBD1 agrees at 10 bases. There are 15 residues in the CDR3. V gave up 9 bases and J gave up 4 bases; unmatched junction bases: 11. Germline V gives CDR1 LNHDA, CDR2 SQIVND (reference sequence). The CDR3 loop is CASTGTGAISYGYTF. CDR3 sequence (DNA): TGTGCCAGCACCGGGACAGGGGCGATATCCTATGGCTACACCTTC.

The chain is built from TRBV7-2 and TRBJ1-3, with a weak D call TRBD1 (6 bases). The germline CDR1 and CDR2 sequences are SGHTA and FQGNSA. Trimming stripped 5 bases from V and 0 bases from J, with 11 bases between. The CDR3 covers 15 residues. CDR3: CASSPQGPSGNTIYF. CDR3 sequence (DNA): TGTGCCAGCAGCCCACAGGGACCCTCTGGAAACACCATATATTTT.

The chain carries TRBV7-2 and TRBJ1-1; TRBD1 is a possible D gene (5 bases). The CDR3 length is 13 residues. Looked up from germline, CDR1 is SGHTA and CDR2 is FQGNSA. V shed 5 bases and J shed 3 bases, with 10 bases lying between them. The CDR3 region has the DNA TGTGCCAGCAGCGGGGGAACGGACACTGAAGCTTTCTTT. Amino acids: CASSGGTDTEAFF.

The chain joins TRBV7-2 to TRBJ2-1; no clear D gene. Trimming removed 0 bases from V and 4 bases from J, with 13 bases in between. CDR3 length: 16 residues. Germline V gene sequence: CDR1 SGHTA, CDR2 FQGNSA. The CDR3 region is CASSLAHSILYNEQFF. The CDR3 DNA reads TGTGCCAGCAGCTTAGCGCACAGTATCTTGTACAATGAGCAGTTCTTC.

This clone was counted between two and nine times. The rearrangement uses TRBV7-2 and TRBJ2-2; TRBD2 agrees at 11 bases. J gave up 7 bases and V 1 base, and 5 bases lay outside the gene matches. This CDR3 has 16 residues. Germline V gene lookup returns CDR1 SGHTA and CDR2 FQGNSA. CDR3 loop: CASSLVRLAGGGELFF. The DNA for the CDR3 is TGTGCCAGCAGCTTAGTGCGCCTAGCGGGGGGCGGGGAGCTGTTTTTT.

The chain carries TRBV5-1 and TRBJ1-3; D may be TRBD1 (5 bases). CDR1 and CDR2 (germline): SGHRS, YFSETQ. Trimming took 0 bases from V and 0 from J, leaving 7 bases between them. This CDR3 contains 15 residues. DNA of the CDR3: TGCGCCAGCAGCTTGGGGGACCTCTCTGGAAACACCATATATTTT. Encoded protein: CASSLGDLSGNTIYF.